The 3 T cell receptor beta chains below were found in one sample sequenced in a study of shared clonotypes between healthy human individuals. Libraries were prepared by immunoSEQ multiplex PCR; TCRdb keeps only in-frame clonotypes and omits some of them. The sample contains 330,000 or so clones, about 74% of which appear only once. The specimen was memory CD4+ T cells sorted from blood. Specified subset: CD45RA-negative fraction. The receptors derive from a man aged 25 to 45 in good health.

V gene TRBV18 combines with J gene TRBJ1-5; D unclear. CDR3 size: 14 residues. Trimming took off 3 bases at V and 6 bases at J, with 12 bases between the two ends. CDR1 is KGHSH, CDR2 LQKENI, per germline. This CDR3 is CASSPKAPGQPQHF. DNA for the CDR3: TGTGCCAGCTCACCCAAGGCCCCCGGTCAGCCCCAGCATTTT.

Many counts were recorded for this clone. This chain links TRBV19 with TRBJ1-1; D uncertain. The CDR3 spans 14 residues. V was shortened by 5 bases and J by 8 bases, with 18 bases between the two germline ends. Looked up from germline, CDR1 is LNHDA and CDR2 is SQIVND (reference sequence). The CDR3 nucleotides read TGTGCCAGTAGTCTCTTTACAGCGACGAGAGAAGCTTTCTTT. It yields the protein CASSLFTATREAFF.

The chain couples TRBV5-1 to TRBJ2-7, with 9 bases aligning to TRBD2. J was trimmed by 6 bases and V by 0 bases; bases with no gene match: 7. The CDR3 runs 15 residues. CDR1 and CDR2 from the germline V gene are SGHRS and YFSETQ. CDR3: CASSLGVAGVSEQYF. CDR3 sequence (DNA): TGCGCCAGCAGCTTGGGGGTAGCGGGAGTGAGCGAGCAGTACTTC.